This is a list of T cell receptor beta chains from one sample in a study of blood T cells in healthy people across ages. One entry per CDR3 protein, called by TCRdb with MiXCR from the 5' RACE reads. The table records over 1,500,000 distinct CDR3 sequences, about 50% of them present only once. Material: blood. These receptors all stem from a woman between 35 and 50 years old in good health. Each CDR3 is given with its conserved first and last residue. The D gene is left open where the match is weak. The size entry is marked missing in some rows and otherwise reads once, few, many or a size class.

.	.	TRBJ2-1	TRBV9	CASSAKGGMAPSYNEQFF	TGTGCCAGCAGTGCCAAAGGCGGGATGGCTCCCTCCTACAATGAGCAGTTCTTC
.	.	TRBJ2-1	TRBV10-3	CAISAGVSEGEQFF	TGTGCCATCAGTGCAGGGGTGAGTGAGGGTGAGCAGTTCTTC
.	.	TRBJ2-1	TRBV7-2	CASSSARGGGNEQFF	TGTGCCAGCAGCTCCGCGAGGGGGGGAGGGAATGAGCAGTTCTTC
few	.	TRBJ1-2	TRBV20-1	CSATPSTGAYGYTF	TGCAGTGCTACCCCCTCGACAGGCGCTTATGGCTACACCTTC
.	TRBD1	TRBJ1-2	TRBV28	CASTLLDRENYGYTF	TGTGCCAGCACTTTATTGGACAGGGAGAACTATGGCTACACCTTC
few	.	TRBJ2-7	TRBV10-3	CATNGGAYEQYF	TGTGCGACGAACGGCGGAGCCTACGAGCAGTACTTC
.	.	TRBJ2-1	TRBV5-1	CASSPYAGSSYNEQFF	TGCGCCAGCAGCCCCTACGCGGGGAGCTCCTACAATGAGCAGTTCTTC
.	TRBD2	TRBJ2-1	TRBV13	CASSRQPGLAGGNEQFF	TGTGCCAGCAGCCGGCAGCCGGGACTAGCGGGAGGCAATGAGCAGTTCTTC
once	.	TRBJ2-7	TRBV6-4	CASSKEASYEQYF	TGTGCCAGCAGTAAGGAGGCTAGCTACGAGCAGTACTTC
.	.	TRBJ1-4	TRBV11-2	CASSLEKGRREKLFF	TGTGCCAGCAGCTTAGAGAAAGGGCGGCGTGAAAAACTGTTTTTT
few	.	TRBJ2-3	TRBV7-2	CASSQDRQSTDTQYF	TGTGCCAGCAGCCAAGACAGGCAGAGCACAGATACGCAGTATTTT
many	.	TRBJ2-5	TRBV24-1	CATSDPQETQYF	TGTGCCACCAGTGATCCCCAAGAGACCCAGTACTTC
.	.	TRBJ1-1	TRBV10-3	CAISERKTTTLGTEAFF	TGTGCCATCAGTGAGAGAAAGACTACAACTTTAGGGACTGAAGCTTTCTTT
.	TRBD1	TRBJ2-5	TRBV11-2	CASSATGTGEGTQYF	TGTGCCAGCAGCGCCACCGGGACAGGGGAGGGGACCCAGTACTTC
.	.	TRBJ2-3	TRBV5-1	CASSDHTDTQYF	TGCGCCAGCAGCGATCACACAGATACGCAGTATTTT
.	TRBD1	TRBJ2-1	TRBV20-1	CRADDRGISNEQFF	TGCAGGGCCGACGACAGGGGGATCTCGAATGAGCAGTTCTTC
few	.	TRBJ2-7	TRBV28	CASSSPRSNSYEQYF	TGTGCCAGCAGTTCCCCCCGGAGTAACTCCTACGAGCAGTACTTC
.	TRBD2	TRBJ2-1	TRBV7-2	CASSRVLAGAYNEQFF	TGTGCCAGCAGCAGGGTCCTAGCGGGGGCCTACAATGAGCAGTTCTTC
few	TRBD2	TRBJ2-5	TRBV12-3/TRBV12-4	CASTSGLGPQETQYF	TGTGCCAGCACTTCGGGACTAGGGCCCCAAGAGACCCAGTACTTC
.	.	TRBJ2-6	TRBV3-1	CASSHQLISGANVLTF	TGTGCCAGCAGCCATCAATTAATCTCTGGGGCCAACGTCCTGACTTTC
.	.	TRBJ2-1	TRBV20-1	CSASLLADNEQFF	TGCAGTGCTAGTCTCCTAGCCGACAATGAGCAGTTCTTC
.	TRBD2	TRBJ2-3	TRBV6-2/TRBV6-3	CASSSGLAGPYTDTQYF	TGTGCCAGCAGTTCCGGACTAGCGGGGCCATACACAGATACGCAGTATTTT
.	.	TRBJ1-2	TRBV5-1	CASSPGTEIMGYTF	TGCGCCAGCAGCCCCGGGACGGAGATTATGGGCTACACCTTC
.	.	TRBJ1-2	TRBV19	CASSIESEIYGYTF	TGTGCCAGTAGTATAGAGTCAGAAATCTATGGCTACACCTTC
.	.	TRBJ2-7	TRBV24-1	CATEDSSYEQYF	TGTGCCACCGAGGACAGTTCCTACGAGCAGTACTTC
.	TRBD2	TRBJ2-1	TRBV9	CASSTRGGVDNEQFF	TGTGCCAGCAGCACGCGGGGGGGCGTAGACAATGAGCAGTTCTTC
few	.	TRBJ2-4	TRBV29-1	CSVSYGNEQYF	TGCAGCGTTTCCTATGGCAATGAGCAGTACTTC
few	.	TRBJ1-6	TRBV7-2	CASSLTASPLHF	TGTGCCAGCAGCTTAACGGCTTCACCCCTCCACTTT
once	TRBD1	TRBJ2-5	TRBV7-9	CASSPRRDRNSSYNEQYF	TGTGCCAGCAGCCCCCGTAGGGACAGGAACAGCTCCTACAATGAGCAGTACTTC
.	TRBD1	TRBJ2-3	TRBV20-1	CSAPNRGRTDTQYF	TGCAGTGCCCCAAACAGGGGACGCACAGATACGCAGTATTTT
.	.	TRBJ1-2	TRBV18	CASSPSLDPGYTF	TGTGCCAGCTCACCATCCTTGGATCCTGGCTACACCTTC
few	.	TRBJ2-5	TRBV27	CASSLNTGQETQYF	TGTGCCAGCAGTTTAAATACAGGGCAAGAGACCCAGTACTTC
few	.	TRBJ1-2	TRBV13	CATKRGSWAYGYTF	TGTGCCACCAAAAGGGGTAGTTGGGCCTATGGCTACACCTTC
few	.	TRBJ2-1	TRBV20-1	CSALAWGNEQFF	TGCAGTGCTTTAGCCTGGGGTAATGAGCAGTTCTTC
.	TRBD1	TRBJ2-7	TRBV29-1	CSVTTGTVGSEQYF	TGCAGCGTTACCACCGGGACAGTGGGGAGTGAGCAGTACTTC
.	TRBD1	TRBJ2-5	TRBV20-1	CSAARGTGGETQYF	TGCAGTGCTGCGAGAGGGACAGGGGGAGAGACCCAGTACTTC
few	.	TRBJ2-6	TRBV21-1	CASSKCGRGRGTSGANVLTF	TGTGCCAGCAGCAAATGTGGGAGGGGGCGAGGAACCTCTGGGGCCAACGTCCTGACTTTC
.	.	TRBJ2-3	TRBV6-2/TRBV6-3	CASSWERPTDTQYF	TGTGCCAGCAGTTGGGAGCGGCCCACAGATACGCAGTATTTT
few	.	TRBJ1-4	TRBV20-1	CSARAATNEKLFF	TGCAGTGCTAGGGCAGCAACTAATGAAAAACTGTTTTTT
.	TRBD1	TRBJ2-3	TRBV20-1	CSAYSSGGTDTQYF	TGCAGTGCCTATAGTTCAGGGGGAACAGATACGCAGTATTTT
.	.	TRBJ1-4	TRBV2	CASSEASLGSGVLTNEKLFF	TGTGCCAGCAGTGAAGCGTCCCTCGGTTCGGGGGTCCTGACTAATGAAAAACTGTTTTTT
.	.	TRBJ1-1	TRBV4-3	CASSQDRAVAYTEAFF	TGCGCCAGCAGCCAAGATCGGGCGGTAGCTTACACTGAAGCTTTCTTT
.	.	TRBJ2-3	TRBV29-1	CSVEGNLGMSSDTQYF	TGCAGCGTTGAAGGTAACCTAGGAATGTCTTCGGATACGCAGTATTTT
few	.	TRBJ2-5	TRBV7-2	CASSLASARAQETQYF	TGTGCCAGCAGCTTAGCATCGGCCAGAGCACAAGAGACCCAGTACTTC
few	TRBD2	TRBJ2-3	TRBV15	CATSRVRGGTDTQYF	TGTGCCACCAGCAGAGTGCGGGGGGGCACAGATACGCAGTATTTT
.	.	TRBJ2-1	TRBV24-1	CATAGTPPHNEQFF	TGTGCCACCGCCGGGACTCCCCCTCACAATGAGCAGTTCTTC
few	TRBD1	TRBJ1-2	TRBV7-3	CASSPGGEGGYTF	TGTGCCAGCAGCCCAGGGGGAGAGGGAGGCTACACCTTC
.	.	TRBJ2-1	TRBV5-4	CASSLGRGPEGEQFF	TGTGCCAGCAGCTTGGGCAGGGGACCGGAGGGTGAGCAGTTCTTC
.	.	TRBJ2-7	TRBV9	CASSVGVPSYEQYF	TGTGCCAGCAGCGTAGGGGTCCCGTCCTACGAGCAGTACTTC
.	.	TRBJ1-1	TRBV7-9	CASSPIGQQAFF	TGTGCCAGCAGCCCTATAGGGCAGCAGGCTTTCTTT